This passage covers 20 T cell receptor beta chains from one sample sequenced in a study of response to subunit inactivated influenza vaccine. TCRdb re-derived calls from the RT-PCR reads in MiXCR, one entry per CDR3 protein. The table lists under 850,000 distinct CDR3 sequences, 15% to 20% of them singletons. This specimen consisted of PBMCs from blood, obtained 4 to 6 days after vaccination. The receptors come from a man in his fifties or sixties who received an inactivated influenza vaccine.

The chain employs TRBV20-1 and TRBJ1-2; D may be TRBD1 (5 bases). In germline, CDR1 is DFQATT, CDR2 SNEGSKA (reference sequence). V was shortened by 1 base and J by 0 bases, with 9 bases between the two germline ends. This CDR3 region has 14 residues. The DNA of the CDR3 is TGCAGTGCTAGAGTTTTACAGGCTAACTATGGCTACACCTTC. Its protein product is CSARVLQANYGYTF.

CDR3: CASSNSGQGNNEQFF. The CDR3 DNA reads as TGTGCCAGCAGCAATTCGGGACAAGGGAACAATGAGCAGTTCTTC. The gene calls are TRBV6-1 and TRBJ2-1, with D possibly being TRBD1 (6 bases). V lost 6 bases and J 5 bases, leaving 17 bases between the germline ends. Germline lookup yields CDR1 MNHNS and CDR2 SASEGT. CDR3 size: 15 residues.

This clonotype was counted a single time. The CDR3 nucleotides read TGTGCCAGCAGCCTCAGCGGGTACACCGGGGAGCTGTTTTTT. Its protein product is CASSLSGYTGELFF. This chain joins TRBV6-1 and TRBJ2-2; a possible D gene is TRBD2 (6 bases). The length of the CDR3 is 14 residues. V lost 6 bases, J lost 3 bases, and 11 bases lay in between. The germline V gene encodes CDR1 MNHNS and CDR2 SASEGT.

The chain combines TRBV15 with TRBJ2-2; D is uncertain. Germline CDR1 reads LNHNV; CDR2 reads YYDKDF (reference sequence). Trimming left V 0 bases short and J 7 bases short, with 9 bases between. The CDR3 has 14 amino acids. As DNA, the CDR3 is TGTGCCACCAGCAGAGATAGGTGGGGCGGGGAGCTGTTTTTT. It is translated as CATSRDRWGGELFF.

In its sample, this clonotype was seen many times. The chain joins TRBV20-1 to TRBJ2-7; 11 positions agree with TRBD1. The CDR3 is 13 amino acids. In germline, CDR1 is DFQATT, CDR2 SNEGSKA (reference sequence). V was pared by 4 bases and J by 6 bases, with 5 bases of the junction left unmatched. The CDR3 bases are TGCAGTGCTATCCGGGACAGGGGGTCCGAGCAGTACTTC. Its translation is CSAIRDRGSEQYF.

This clonotype was detected a few times. This chain uses TRBV11-2 with TRBJ2-4; weak D call: TRBD1 (5 bases). The V gene's germline CDR1 is SGHAT and CDR2 FQNNGV. There are 14 residues in the CDR3. V dropped 0 bases and J dropped 8 bases, with 11 bases sitting between them. CDR3 loop: CASSLDSGAYIQYF. CDR3 in DNA: TGTGCCAGCAGCTTAGATTCTGGGGCCTACATTCAGTACTTC.

The table lists this clonotype with a few counts. The CDR3 here is CASSFATGTDTQYF. The CDR3 DNA reads as TGTGCCAGCAGCTTTGCGACAGGCACAGATACGCAGTATTTT. The J gene is TRBJ2-3, the V gene TRBV7-9; a possible D gene is TRBD1 (5 bases). The V gene lost 3 bases and the J gene lost 1 base, with 8 bases spanning the gap. CDR3 length: 14 residues. The germline gives CDR1 SEHNR, CDR2 FQNEAQ (reference sequence).

This sequence joins TRBV10-1 and TRBJ1-1; D is possibly TRBD1 (5 bases). V was shortened by 8 bases and J by 1 base, with 17 bases between the two germline ends. The CDR3 is 15 amino acids. CDR1 and CDR2 (germline): WNHNN, SYGVQD (reference sequence). For the CDR3, the DNA is TGCGCCAGCGGTTATTTCGGGGCACGGAACACTGAAGCTTTCTTT. Residues: CASGYFGARNTEAFF.

This sequence joins TRBV20-1 and TRBJ1-5; perhaps TRBD1 as D (6 bases). The V and J ends lost 0 bases and 1 base respectively, with 13 bases between them. The length of the CDR3 is 16 residues. Germline lookup yields CDR1 DFQATT and CDR2 SNEGSKA (reference sequence). The CDR3 here is CSAREPQGWSNQPQHF. DNA of the CDR3: TGCAGTGCTAGAGAACCTCAGGGGTGGAGCAATCAGCCCCAGCATTTT.

Worth noting for this clonotype: Given a much more abundant clone one base away, this may be a read error. The V and J genes are TRBV15 and TRBJ2-7; 7 bases are a match to TRBD1. V was pared by 3 bases and J by 3 bases, with 8 bases of the junction left unmatched. CDR1 and CDR2 (germline): LNHNV, YYDKDF (reference sequence). The CDR3 loop spans 15 amino acids. Here the CDR3 DNA reads TGTGCCACCAGCAGTGATCTGGGACAGTACTACGAGCAGTACTTC. Amino acid sequence: CATSSDLGQYYEQYF.

This clonotype was counted between two and nine times. The rearrangement uses TRBV28 and TRBJ2-3, with 10 bases identical to TRBD2. The CDR3 runs to 15 residues. Germline-derived CDR1 and CDR2 are MDHEN and SYDVKM. V lost 4 bases, J lost 4 bases, and 5 bases stayed unmatched. The CDR3 region is CASSSPAGGPDTQYF. The DNA for the CDR3 is TGTGCCAGCAGTTCTCCAGCGGGAGGGCCAGATACGCAGTATTTT.

The CDR3 reads CSVDGAGGGQYF. The CDR3 DNA follows: TGCAGCGTTGATGGTGCAGGGGGCGGGCAGTACTTC. V usage is TRBV29-1 and J usage is TRBJ2-7; 8 positions agree with TRBD1. CDR3 size: 12 residues. The V gene's germline CDR1 is SQVTM and CDR2 ANQGSEA. With V trimmed by 3 bases and J by 9 bases, 7 bases remained unmatched.

In its sample, this clonotype was seen a few times. The chain uses TRBV28 and TRBJ2-7; D remains ambiguous. V was shortened by 2 bases and J by 6 bases, with 8 bases between the two germline ends. The CDR3 consists of 12 residues. Germline CDR1 reads MDHEN; CDR2 reads SYDVKM. The CDR3 sequence is CASSLTAFEQYF. The CDR3 bases are TGTGCCAGCAGTTTAACTGCCTTCGAGCAGTACTTC.

The sample holds a few counts of this clonotype. The gene calls are TRBV7-8 and TRBJ2-1; 7 nucleotides align to TRBD1. Per the germline V gene, CDR1 is SGHVS and CDR2 is FQNEAQ. The CDR3 totals 16 residues. V gave up 5 bases and J gave up 4 bases; unmatched junction bases: 11. The CDR3, as DNA: TGTGCCAGCAGCGTAAGGGGGCTCGATGGGTACAATGAGCAGTTCTTC. It encodes CASSVRGLDGYNEQFF.

This clonotype was seen only a few times. CDR3 sequence reads: CASSLAVSGGTDTQYF. The CDR3 DNA sequence: TGTGCCAGCAGCTTAGCCGTGTCGGGGGGCACAGATACGCAGTATTTT. The chain has TRBV7-2 and TRBJ2-3, with a weak D call TRBD2 (6 bases). This CDR3 is 16 amino acids long. Germline-derived CDR1 and CDR2 are SGHTA and FQGNSA. V gave up 0 bases and J gave up 1 base, with 11 bases separating them. Combining the CDR3 with reference TRBV7-2 and TRBJ2-3 gives the whole variable domain GAGVSQSPSNKVTEKGKDVELRCDPISGHTALYWYRQSLGQGLEFLIYFQGNSAPDKSGLPSDRFSAERTGGSVSTLTIQRTQQEDSAVYLCASSLAVSGGTDTQYFGPGTRLTVL.

This clonotype was recorded a few times. J is TRBJ2-7 and V is TRBV27; 9 nucleotides line up with TRBD1. This CDR3 region has 14 residues. The junction had 6 bases not matched to a gene; V was cut back by 4 bases and J by 5 bases. CDR1 and CDR2 (germline): MNHEY, SMNVEV (reference sequence). The CDR3 DNA reads as TGTGCCAGCAGTTGGGGACAGGGTAGGGACGAGCAGTACTTC. Amino acids: CASSWGQGRDEQYF.

Worth noting for this clonotype: An end of the junction differs from the germline gene, which may be a read error. The chain combines TRBV7-7 with TRBJ2-7; D is perhaps TRBD1 or TRBD2 (5 bases each). The CDR3 length is 16 residues. From germline, CDR1 is SSHAT and CDR2 FNYEAQ (reference sequence). The CDR3 is CASSFSTRLGDYEQYF. Written as DNA, the CDR3 is TGTGCTAGCAGCTTCTCGACTCGCCTGGGGGACTACGAGCAGTACTTC.

V gene TRBV6-1 combines with J gene TRBJ2-7; maybe TRBD1 (5 bases). V gave up 0 bases and J gave up 5 bases, with 14 bases separating them. Looked up from germline, CDR1 is MNHNS and CDR2 is SASEGT. The CDR3 loop spans 15 amino acids. The CDR3 sequence is CASSEALGANHEQYF. In DNA, the CDR3 is TGTGCCAGCAGTGAAGCTCTAGGGGCTAACCACGAGCAGTACTTC.

The gene calls are TRBV11-2 and TRBJ1-2; 7 bases are a match to TRBD1. CDR3 length: 15 residues. V was clipped by 5 bases and J by 5 bases; unmatched bases: 11. Germline CDR1 and CDR2: SGHAT and FQNNGV. The CDR3 DNA sequence: TGTGCCAGCAGCCGCTCCCGGGACAGAGATTATGGCTACACCTTC. Translated: CASSRSRDRDYGYTF.

J is TRBJ2-7 and V is TRBV29-1; D may correspond to TRBD1 or TRBD2 (6 bases each). The CDR3 has 13 amino acids. Looked up from germline, CDR1 is SQVTM and CDR2 is ANQGSEA. Trimming pared 6 bases from V and 3 bases from J, leaving 15 bases between. DNA for the CDR3: TGCAGCGTGGCGGACGGAGGGGGCTACGAGCAGTACTTC. Its protein product is CSVADGGGYEQYF.